This T cell receptor delta chain was observed in a study of delta chains in infants with herpesvirus infections. Study background: Postnatally CMV-infected infants were checked for a public fetal Vdelta1/Vgamma8 clonotype.

By its share, this clone is medium-sized. Its antigen is unknown. Reverse transcription of PBMC RNA used primers specific for the gamma and delta chains. TCRdb re-processed the RT-PCR reads using CATT. The profile shows roughly 1,400 delta-chain clones, nearly 35% of them singletons. The CDR3 runs to 19 residues. V was pared by 0 bases and J by 6 bases, with 17 bases of the junction left unmatched. Per germline, CDR1 TSWWSYY and CDR2 QGS. Study findings and constraints: The public Vdelta1 clonotype appeared in 4 of 18 CMV-infected infants.

The sequence derives from a human donor who was a Ugandan infant, either HIV-exposed or HIV-unexposed (not recorded which). Here the sequenced sample was peripheral blood, taken at time point 1 of longitudinal follow-up. This chain connects TRDV1 to TRDJ1; TRDD3 agrees at 9 bases. In nucleotides, the CDR3 is TGTGCTCTTGGGGAACTAAAAACCCGCTTACTGGGGGAGAGAAATAAACTCATCTTT. Translation: CALGELKTRLLGERNKLIF.